The 9 T cell receptor beta chains below were found in one sample sequenced in a study of T-cell reconstitution after alpha-beta-depleted transplantation in children. Preparation of the TCRbeta library involved a method that used unique molecular identifiers. Using its own MiXCR run on the PCR reads, TCRdb lists one record per CDR3 protein. This table holds 85,000 to 120,000 distinct CDR3 sequences, under 7% found once. Sequencing was performed on PBMCs, mostly from graft donor cells, taken 60 days after TCRalphabeta/CD19-depleted stem cell transplant. The receptors were sampled from a female patient aged 2-10 years who had a stem cell transplant for Fanconi anemia, so the T cells may come from the graft donor.

This sequence joins TRBV18 and TRBJ2-1; 8 bases are shared with TRBD2. Germline V gene sequence: CDR1 KGHSH, CDR2 LQKENI. This CDR3 has 13 amino acids. J lost 12 bases, V lost 3 bases, and 7 bases had no gene match. The CDR3 sequence is CASSPSGGEGQFF. The CDR3, as DNA: TGTGCCAGCTCACCCTCCGGGGGGGAAGGGCAGTTCTTC.

The J gene is TRBJ2-7, the V gene TRBV14, with D hard to call. In germline, CDR1 is SGHDN, CDR2 FVKESK. V was pared by 1 base and J by 7 bases, with 11 bases between. This CDR3 region has 13 residues. Here the CDR3 DNA reads TGTGCCAGCAGCCAAGTGGTCTGGTCGGAGCAGTACTTC. Amino acids: CASSQVVWSEQYF.

In its sample, this clonotype was seen a few times. The rearrangement joins TRBV18 to TRBJ2-6; D might be TRBD1 (6 bases). Trimming pared 6 bases from V and 0 bases from J, leaving 15 bases between. The CDR3 consists of 17 residues. CDR1 and CDR2 from the germline V gene are KGHSH and LQKENI. CDR3 bases: TGTGCCAGCTCTCTTTACAGGGAGCCCTCTGGGGCCAACGTCCTGACTTTC. Its translation is CASSLYREPSGANVLTF.

This clonotype was observed at least ten times. This chain joins TRBV6-1 and TRBJ2-3; 9 bases align to TRBD2. With 6 bases clipped from V and 1 base from J, the junction kept 5 bases outside the gene matches. The CDR3 covers 15 residues. Germline V lookup: CDR1 MNHNS, CDR2 SASEGT. The CDR3, as DNA: TGTGCCAGCAGCGAACGGACTAGCGGCACAGATACGCAGTATTTT. Translating gives CASSERTSGTDTQYF.

This clonotype was detected many times. This chain uses TRBV29-1 with TRBJ2-3; possibly TRBD2 for D (7 bases). The CDR3 consists of 13 residues. Per germline, CDR1 SQVTM and CDR2 ANQGSEA. Trimming cost V 6 bases and J 4 bases, with 14 bases left between them. The CDR3 region has the DNA TGCAGCGTCAACAGGGAGGGGGCAGATACGCAGTATTTT. Translation gives CSVNREGADTQYF.

This clonotype was recorded at least ten times. The chain joins TRBV28 to TRBJ2-3, with 10 bases lining up with TRBD2. CDR3 length: 14 residues. Germline CDR1 is MDHEN and CDR2 is SYDVKM. The trim removed 5 bases at V and 5 bases at J, leaving 4 bases unmatched. CDR3 sequence reads: CASSSGGAGDTQYF. The CDR3 DNA reads as TGTGCCAGCAGTAGCGGGGGGGCCGGAGATACGCAGTATTTT.

This clonotype has ten or more counts. The rearrangement uses TRBV29-1 and TRBJ1-1, with D possibly matching TRBD1 (5 bases). The CDR3 sequence is 11 residues long. Germline CDR1 is SQVTM and CDR2 is ANQGSEA. Trimming shortened V by 4 bases and J by 6 bases, and 9 bases separated the two germline ends. CDR3 protein: CSVGGYPEAFF. DNA of the CDR3: TGCAGCGTTGGGGGGTATCCTGAAGCTTTCTTT.

This clonotype was detected many times. V is TRBV10-3 and J is TRBJ2-5; 9 bases match TRBD1. J was trimmed by 4 bases and V by 2 bases; bases with no gene match: 5. CDR3 length: 15 amino acids. The germline V gene has CDR1 ENHRY and CDR2 SYGVKD. CDR3 bases: TGTGCCATCAGTGAGAGGGACAGGGTCGGAGAGACCCAGTACTTC. Translated: CAISERDRVGETQYF.

The chain uses TRBV12-3 or TRBV12-4 and TRBJ2-7; no firm D call. The CDR3 has 14 residues. V shed 6 bases and J shed 12 bases, with 24 bases lying between them. The CDR3 region has the DNA TGTGCCAGCAGCCGGACGGAAGACTTGGCCCCGGGGTACTTC. This encodes CASSRTEDLAPGYF.